This TCR beta chain was sequenced during a study of shared clonotypes between healthy human individuals (dated by TCRdb to about 2020). Background for the entire study: The cohort comprised two women and a few men aged 18 to 49 years. For each donor, CD4 naive and CD4 memory were each given three plates, CD8 naive was given two plates, and CD8 memory was given one plate. The study deeply sequenced blood TCR repertoires of five healthy adults to estimate repertoire size and the extent of clonotype sharing between individuals. Libraries were prepared and TCR repertoires were sequenced by different laboratories using diverse techniques, in order to increase sequencing depth and limit assay-specific biases. Per donor, leukapheresis produced somewhere between about 0.94 and 8.9 billion PBMCs.

TCR CDR3 regions were amplified from genomic DNA by multiplex PCR using the deep immunoSEQ assay. Extracted genomic DNA from each cell subset was distributed evenly across all wells of several immunoSEQ 96-well plates, and each plate was treated as a replicate. For sorted subsets, approximately 200 ng of genomic DNA, equivalent to some 33,000 T cell genomes, went into each replicate PCR. The purified libraries were quantified using a Qubit 3.0 fluorometer, sized with a Bioanalyzer 2100, and then quantified again using the KAPA Library Quantification kit. Every immunoSEQ 96-well plate was sequenced on a dedicated single-read 150-cycle Illumina NextSeq 550 flow cell. The study's own analysis went as follows. The immunoSEQ output contained only junctional sequences without quality scores, so filtering could not match that applied to full-length reads. To assign V/J genes and CDR3, sequences were annotated against IMGT germline references using PyIR, a Python wrapper for IgBLAST v1.9. Any read was removed if the V/J assignment was weak (E-value above 1e-6), the CDR3 was missing, or the read contained stop codons, out-of-frame junctions, or ambiguous translated residues. V3J clonotypes were defined as sequences sharing the same inferred V gene, J gene, and CDR3 amino acid sequence. Percentage overlap between repertoires was computed as shared unique clonotypes divided by the size of the smaller repertoire. Richness of each repertoire was evaluated using RTK rarefaction, the Chao1 estimator, and Recon v2.1 estimates of unobserved clonotypes. OLGA was used to compute generation probabilities for all TCRbeta clonotypes that the gDNA method yielded from a handful of donors. In TCRdb, the immuneACCESS table is reduced to in-frame sequences with V and J assigned. These tables do not hold every clone; where another copy was compared, an unresolved V gene accounts for under half, and the others remain unexplained. That table gives V, J and clone size, and the DNA gave D and trimming. In all, the sample holds around 2.1 million clones, and nearly 97% of those were seen once. The biggest ten clones account for approximately 0.13% of the sample.

Healthy HIV-negative adults with no recently reported acute infections or vaccinations were included as donors. All donors were Caucasian adults living in Nashville, Tennessee, USA. CD4+ T cells were enriched through magnetic negative selection, after which naive cells were positively selected on CD45RA and the remaining negative fraction served as the memory subset. Blood was collected by leukapheresis, and PBMCs were isolated by Ficoll-Histopaque density gradient centrifugation and then cryopreserved in liquid nitrogen vapor phase. Analytical flow cytometry was used to check the purity and quantity of every magnetically sorted T cell population. Genomic DNA was isolated from every sorted fraction and measured by UV absorbance on a Nanodrop 2000c. General study outcomes and caveats: Sampling was limited to blood, and TCR repertoires in tissue likely differ from TCR repertoires in blood. Compared with non-shared clonotypes, clonotypes shared by all four sorted-subset donors had higher generation probabilities. Based on pairwise subsampling, the degree of clonotype sharing among donors was expected to be affected by sequencing depth. Across a handful of donors, roughly 5.4% of naive CD4, approximately 3.5% of naive CD8, about 2.3% of memory CD4, and 0.3% to 0.45% of memory CD8 clonotypes were shared. Even with the large sequencing depth, rarefaction of the sorted-subset datasets indicated that sequencing was incomplete. Because the study included only a small number of donors, the genetic and exposure-history diversity represented was limited. Larger estimated clonotype richness was generally found for naive subsets than for memory subsets.

The CDR3 measures 15 amino acids from cysteine to phenylalanine. The read is trimmed to its CDR3 DNA, 45 bases read in frame from base 1. In the germline V gene, CDR1 corresponds to LGHNA and CDR2 to YSLEER. V is clipped by 4 bases and J by 1 base, and the sequence between their germline boundaries is 13 bases long. In regard to this clone: Its antigen is still unknown. Qualities for individual bases were not recorded, and no much larger clone is one base off.

Sequencing was carried out using naive CD4+ T cells sorted from blood. What the cell subset or site label conveys for this sample: CD45RA+ positively selected. The V and J segments used are TRBV4-3 and TRBJ1-1; matching of 6 bases hints at TRBD1 as the D gene. This TCR was recovered from a man between 18 and 29 years old in good health. The DNA sequence is as follows: TGCGCCAGCAGCCGACTAGGGGGGGGGAACACTGAAGCTTTCTTT. The resulting protein is CASSRLGGGNTEAFF.